This TCR beta chain was captured in a study of tumor-infiltrating lymphocytes in primary liver carcinoma. About the research overall: Cases comprised patients with primary liver carcinoma who received surgical resection. Tumors were staged T1-T3 N0M0 and measured about 4 to 11 cm across. Study conclusions and caveats: The 250 largest clones made up significantly more of tumor than blood repertoires (p = 0.039).

This clonotype was counted many times. No antigen is known for it. Germline DNA was also extracted, and blood RNA derived from unsorted whole blood. Surgery was preceded by the collection of roughly 4 milliliters of peripheral blood. Production of TCR beta cDNA used approximately 480 ng total RNA together with a constant-region primer. Three nested multiplex PCR rounds, a slightly modified ARM-PCR method, built the TCR beta libraries. Two initial PCR rounds of about 9 cycles each paired TRBV1-TRBV30 forward primers with a C-beta reverse primer. One entry per CDR3 protein results from TCRdb running MiXCR on the multiplex PCR reads. The data contain fewer than 350,000 distinct CDR3 sequences, approximately 65% of them singletons. The CDR3 sequence is 17 residues long. The J segment lost 3 bases and the V segment lost 3 bases, leaving 13 bases of the junction unmatched. In germline, CDR1 is MGHRA, CDR2 YSYEKL.

The receptor comes from a man between 35 and 55 years old with primary liver carcinoma and hepatitis B virus infection. The material sequenced was peripheral blood. The genes are TRBV4-1 and TRBJ2-7, with 8 bases aligning to TRBD1. For the CDR3, the DNA is TGCGCCAGCAGCCAGGAATTCTCATCGGGACAGGACTACGAGCAGTACTTC. Amino acids: CASSQEFSSGQDYEQYF.